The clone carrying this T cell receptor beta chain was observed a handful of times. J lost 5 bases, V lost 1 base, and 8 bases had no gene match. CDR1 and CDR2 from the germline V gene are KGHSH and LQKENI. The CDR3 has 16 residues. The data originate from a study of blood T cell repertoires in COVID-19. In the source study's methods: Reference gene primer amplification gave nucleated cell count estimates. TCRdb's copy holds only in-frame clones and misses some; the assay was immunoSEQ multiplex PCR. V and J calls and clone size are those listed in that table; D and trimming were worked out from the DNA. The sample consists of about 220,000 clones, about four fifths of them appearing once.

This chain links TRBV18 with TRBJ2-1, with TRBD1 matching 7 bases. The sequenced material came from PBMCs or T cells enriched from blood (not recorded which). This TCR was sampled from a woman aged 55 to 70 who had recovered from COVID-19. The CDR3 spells CASSPRDSSRHNEQFF. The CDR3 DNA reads TGTGCCAGCTCACCACGGGACAGCTCGCGCCACAATGAGCAGTTCTTC.